This T cell receptor beta chain appears in the sequencing data of a study of vaccination and CD4 T cells after COVID-19. Study results and caveats: Convalescent patients' vaccine-specific clones were spike mono-reactive in 304 of 307 cases.

Treatment reported: approximately nine-day PBMC culture with coronavirus spike peptide pools or control peptides (ViraFEST assay). It was with about 10 IU/ml IL-2 and around 10 ug/ml peptide pools that more than 1.5 million PBMCs per well were cultured. Germline loops: CDR1 MNHNS, CDR2 SASEGT. V trimming: 7 bases; J trimming: 7 bases; junction bases outside the gene matches: 8. The CDR3 has 14 amino acids. Points on this clonotype: The antigen is not known.

The Oncomine TCR Beta short-read assay was what sequenced the DNA obtained from cultured CD4+ T cells. TCRdb passed the PCR reads through MiXCR, listing each CDR3 protein once. This sample yields some 17,000 distinct CDR3 sequences, of which roughly three fifths are seen a single time; more than 4.5% belongs to the top ten. The clonotype originates from a human donor who had recovered from COVID-19. The V gene is TRBV6-1, the J gene TRBJ2-1; 9 nucleotides align to TRBD1. The sequences come from CD4+ T cells from blood, cultured in vitro, collected after SARS-CoV-2 vaccination. The CDR3 sequence: CASNPGQGRNEQFF. In DNA, the CDR3 is TGTGCCAGCAATCCGGGACAGGGACGTAATGAGCAGTTCTTC.